The clone carrying this T cell receptor (beta chain) came up a few times. This entry is derived from a study of blood T cell repertoires in COVID-19. For the study at large: Sample material is recorded as cDNA or gDNA derived from T cells, B-cell-depleted T cells, or PBMCs.

Germline V gene sequence: CDR1 SGHRS, CDR2 YFSETQ. V lost 7 bases and J lost 5; bases outside the gene matches: 14. The CDR3 is 15 residues long. Assay used: immunoSEQ multiplex PCR; TCRdb lists only in-frame clones, some missing. This sample has 65,000 or so clones, with just under 80% found just once. Sequencing was performed on peripheral blood. This sequence originates from a human donor in a cohort sampled during active COVID-19. The chain joins TRBV5-1 to TRBJ2-7; 8 bases map to TRBD2. CDR3 DNA: TGCGCCAGCTCTCCCTTCCCCGGGGGGGTCCACGAGCAGTACTTC. Encoded protein: CASSPFPGGVHEQYF.